The present T cell receptor (beta chain) was sequenced within a study of long-term antiretroviral therapy in people with HIV. Germline V lookup: CDR1 GTSNPN, CDR2 SVGIG (reference sequence). This CDR3 region has 13 residues. Donors each had at least one pre-ART PBMC sample and at least two post-ART ones. Treatment of all HIV participants took place in the United States. The assay, immunoSEQ v3.0, was run at survey level. Libraries were prepared by immunoSEQ multiplex PCR; TCRdb keeps only in-frame clonotypes and omits some of them. The table has over 30,000 clones, roughly 85% seen once. In the case of this clone: The antigen is not known.

General study findings and limits: Documentation of ART adherence, viral resistance or therapy changes was absent. Clonal expansions arising prior to ART prevailed in the repertoire at every time point.

This specimen was unsorted PBMCs, taken 1.1 years after starting antiretroviral therapy. The receptor was derived from a man aged 18 to 29 with HIV. The V call is TRBV30, the J call TRBJ1-4, with 9 positions matching TRBD1. The CDR3 DNA reads as TGTGGCCGTTCCGGGACAGGGAATGGTAGACTGTTTTTT. Translating it yields CGRSGTGNGRLFF.